This record covers a single T cell receptor (beta chain). Its antigen remains unidentified. The data were taken from a study of shared clonotypes between healthy human individuals. Study-level information: The study drew on a couple of women and three men aged 18 to 49 as donors. Study observations and caveats: Incompleteness in sorted-subset sequencing, despite large depth, was shown by rarefaction.

Assay runs were performed at deep level. Sorted-subset replicate PCRs used 150 to 200 ng of genomic DNA. This amount corresponded to some 30,000 T cell genomes. Some clones are missing from TCRdb's copy, which holds only in-frame ones; the method was immunoSEQ multiplex PCR. The repertoire holds 850,000 to 1,100,000 clones, with roughly 80% as singletons. The CDR3 loop spans 15 amino acids. CDR1 is SNHLY, CDR2 FYNNEI, per germline. Trimming took 1 base from V and 8 from J, leaving 17 bases between them. The source material was memory CD4+ T cells from PBMCs. Subset of the sample: CD45RA-negative fraction. V usage is TRBV2 and J usage is TRBJ1-2, with D uncertain. The receptor's source is a man between 18 and 29 years old in good health. Some clones in this sample may be carry-over from other donors' samples. The CDR3 DNA follows: TGTGCCAGCAGTGAAGTACGCGCGAGGGTTGGAGGCTACACCTTC. Its protein product is CASSEVRARVGGYTF.